These 24 T cell receptor beta chains originate from one sample sequenced in a study of cytomegalovirus exposure and HLA in healthy donors. Here immunoSEQ multiplex PCR was the method, and the copy in TCRdb shows in-frame clones only, minus some. Altogether fewer than 100,000 clones are present, just over 90% being singletons, with the ten largest covering about 1.9%. Sequenced: PBMCs. Receptor source: a man aged 30 to 45 in good health and CMV-seronegative.

The V and J genes are TRBV2 and TRBJ2-3; possibly TRBD1 for D (6 bases). The CDR3 is made up of 13 amino acids. The V end was cut by 4 bases, the J end by 10 bases, with 15 bases between. The germline CDR1 and CDR2 sequences are SNHLY and FYNNEI. The CDR3 DNA follows: TGTGCCAGCAGTGGAAGGACAGTCTGGGCGCAGTATTTT. Translation: CASSGRTVWAQYF. Drawing the rest from reference TRBV2 and TRBJ2-3, the complete variable domain is EPEVTQTPSHQVTQMGQEVILRCVPISNHLYFYWYRQILGQKVEFLVSFYNNEISEKSEIFDDQFSVERPDGSNFTLKIRSTKLEDSAMYFCASSGRTVWAQYFGPGTRLTVL.

This chain links TRBV27 with TRBJ1-6; 8 bases line up with TRBD1. CDR1 MNHEY and CDR2 SMNVEV come from the germline V gene (reference sequence). The CDR3 covers 16 residues. The junction had 14 bases not matched to a gene; V was cut back by 6 bases and J by 10 bases. CDR3 sequence: CASRSMLQGVVSPLHF. The CDR3 DNA reads as TGTGCCAGCAGGAGTATGTTACAGGGGGTCGTATCACCCCTCCACTTT.

The chain is built from TRBV7-9 and TRBJ2-1; D is unclear. This CDR3 has 10 residues. Germline CDR1 reads SEHNR; CDR2 reads FQNEAQ (reference sequence). The V gene lost 7 bases and the J gene lost 8 bases, with 6 bases spanning the gap. DNA of the CDR3: TGTGCCAGCAACGGTTATGAGCAGTTCTTC. Amino acids: CASNGYEQFF. Together with reference TRBV7-9 and TRBJ2-1, the CDR3 gives the full variable domain: DTGVSQNPRHKITKRGQNVTFRCDPISEHNRLYWYRQTLGQGPEFLTYFQNEAQLEKSRLLSDRFSAERPKGSFSTLEIQRTEQGDSAMYLCASNGYEQFFGPGTRLTVL.

This clone has just one count. The rearrangement joins TRBV7-9 to TRBJ2-6, with 7 bases matching TRBD2. J lost 0 bases, V lost 4 bases, and 0 bases had no gene match. CDR3 length: 15 residues. Germline V gene lookup returns CDR1 SEHNR and CDR2 FQNEAQ (reference sequence). This CDR3 is CASSSGGSGANVLTF. The CDR3 DNA sequence: TGTGCCAGCAGCTCGGGGGGCTCTGGGGCCAACGTCCTGACTTTC.

The CDR3 reads CASSQAGGVNYEQYF. In DNA, the CDR3 is TGTGCCAGCAGCCAAGCGGGAGGGGTAAACTACGAGCAGTACTTC. The chain carries TRBV6-5 and TRBJ2-7; 10 bases agree with TRBD2. The germline CDR1 and CDR2 sequences are MNHEY and SVGAGI. Unmatched junction bases numbered 8, after V lost 6 bases and J lost 3 bases. The CDR3 covers 15 residues.

The chain recombines TRBV5-1 with TRBJ2-2; possible D gene TRBD1, 6 bases. The germline V gene has CDR1 SGHRS and CDR2 YFSETQ. The CDR3 sequence is 17 residues long. V was shortened by 0 bases and J by 0 bases, with 12 bases between the two germline ends. The CDR3 sequence: CASSLDSAGANTGELFF. CDR3 DNA: TGCGCCAGCAGCTTGGATTCGGCAGGGGCGAACACCGGGGAGCTGTTTTTT. Combining the CDR3 with reference TRBV5-1 and TRBJ2-2 gives the whole variable domain KAGVTQTPRYLIKTRGQQVTLSCSPISGHRSVSWYQQTPGQGLQFLFEYFSETQRNKGNFPGRFSGRQFSNSRSEMNVSTLELGDSALYLCASSLDSAGANTGELFFGEGSRLTVL.

The chain carries TRBV18 and TRBJ2-3; possibly TRBD2 for D (5 bases). V was trimmed by 4 bases and J by 5 bases, leaving 25 bases between them. The CDR3 loop spans 18 amino acids. The germline gives CDR1 KGHSH, CDR2 LQKENI. The CDR3 here is CASSLSLRDRGDGDTQYF. DNA for the CDR3: TGTGCCAGCTCACTCAGCCTCCGGGATCGAGGAGATGGAGATACGCAGTATTTT.

The gene calls are TRBV18 and TRBJ2-1; perhaps TRBD1 as D (6 bases). The CDR3 has 15 residues. Trimming cost V 3 bases and J 3 bases, with 12 bases left between them. From germline, CDR1 is KGHSH and CDR2 LQKENI. CDR3 sequence: CASSPPDRVYNEQFF. Written as DNA, the CDR3 is TGTGCCAGCTCACCCCCGGACAGAGTCTACAATGAGCAGTTCTTC.

V gene TRBV7-2 combines with J gene TRBJ2-1; 16 bases line up with TRBD2. The V gene end was trimmed by 0 bases and the J gene end by 4 bases; junction bases not matched to a gene: 9. This CDR3 contains 20 residues. Germline values: CDR1 SGHTA, CDR2 FQGNSA. CDR3 loop: CASSLARGTSGRAAYNEQFF. The CDR3 DNA reads TGTGCCAGCAGCTTAGCCCGAGGGACTAGCGGGAGGGCCGCTTACAATGAGCAGTTCTTC.

This clone was detected a few times. V gene TRBV6-5 combines with J gene TRBJ1-5, with a possible D match to TRBD1 (5 bases). CDR3 length: 15 residues. Germline-derived CDR1 and CDR2 are MNHEY and SVGAGI. The V and J ends lost 0 bases and 8 bases respectively, with 14 bases between them. In DNA, the CDR3 is TGTGCCAGCAGTTACTCAGGGGTTGGGGAGGAGCCCCAGCATTTT. Translated, it gives CASSYSGVGEEPQHF.

The rearrangement links TRBV10-3 to TRBJ1-5; D is ambiguous. CDR1 is ENHRY, CDR2 SYGVKD, per germline. This CDR3 has 15 amino acids. V lost 0 bases and J 5 bases, leaving 11 bases between the germline ends. The CDR3 DNA follows: TGTGCCATCAGTGAGTCGCCTCGCGGGGATCAGCCCCAGCATTTT. This translates into CAISESPRGDQPQHF.

This chain connects TRBV2 to TRBJ2-3; TRBD2 agrees at 13 bases. Germline assignment: CDR1 SNHLY and CDR2 FYNNEI. The V gene end was trimmed by 6 bases and the J gene end by 7 bases; junction bases not matched to a gene: 7. CDR3 length: 15 amino acids. The CDR3 loop reads CASRAGTSGTHTQYF. CDR3 DNA: TGTGCCAGCAGAGCCGGGACTAGCGGGACACATACGCAGTATTTT.

This chain links TRBV6-4 with TRBJ2-5, with TRBD2 matching 8 bases. The CDR3 covers 14 residues. CDR1 and CDR2 (germline): MRHNA, SNTAGT. The V segment lost 3 bases and the J segment 9 bases; nucleotides outside the gene matches: 9. The CDR3 DNA reads TGTGCCAGCAGTGAGAATCCTACGGGGGGGGCCCAGTACTTC. Translated, it gives CASSENPTGGAQYF.

This rearrangement joins TRBV6-6 to TRBJ2-7, with D hard to call. V lost 5 bases to trimming and J lost 1 base, with 9 bases between them. The CDR3 spans 13 residues. Germline CDR1 and CDR2: MNHNY and SVGAGI (reference sequence). The CDR3 reads CASSRSGSYEQYF. CDR3 in DNA: TGTGCCAGCAGTCGGTCCGGGTCCTACGAGCAGTACTTC.

V gene TRBV29-1 combines with J gene TRBJ2-3; possible D gene TRBD2, 5 bases. The germline gives CDR1 SQVTM, CDR2 ANQGSEA. The V end lost 5 bases, the J end lost 4 bases, and 19 bases lay between the germline ends. There are 15 residues in the CDR3. The CDR3, as DNA: TGCAGCGTTAGGTTCGGGGTGCTTAGTGCAGATACGCAGTATTTT. It codes for CSVRFGVLSADTQYF.

This sequence joins TRBV28 and TRBJ1-1, with 7 bases lining up with TRBD1. The CDR3 has 15 residues. Trimming took 5 bases from V and 0 from J; bases not matched to a gene: 6. CDR1 MDHEN and CDR2 SYDVKM come from the germline V gene. Here the CDR3 reads CASSPRTGMNTEAFF. The DNA for the CDR3 is TGTGCCAGCAGTCCGAGGACAGGTATGAACACTGAAGCTTTCTTT.

This chain links TRBV13 with TRBJ2-4, with D possibly TRBD1 on 6 matching bases. The germline gives CDR1 PRHDT, CDR2 FYEKMQ (reference sequence). The CDR3 is 14 amino acids. The V end lost 8 bases, the J end lost 3 bases, and 14 bases lay between the germline ends. This CDR3 reads CASRQGLGKNIQYF. The CDR3 nucleotides are TGTGCCAGCCGCCAGGGGTTAGGCAAAAACATTCAGTACTTC.

The chain links TRBV2 to TRBJ2-7; 7 bases are shared with TRBD2. The CDR3 spans 13 residues. V lost 7 bases to trimming and J lost 1 base; unmatched junction nucleotides: 4. Germline V lookup: CDR1 SNHLY, CDR2 FYNNEI. The CDR3 nucleotides read TGTGCCAGCACTCGGGGGGTGTCCTACGAGCAGTACTTC. Translating gives CASTRGVSYEQYF.

The chain recombines TRBV10-1 with TRBJ2-2, with a weak D call TRBD2 (6 bases). V shed 0 bases and J shed 3 bases, with 8 bases lying between them. Germline V gene lookup returns CDR1 WNHNN and CDR2 SYGVQD (reference sequence). CDR3 length: 15 amino acids. Here the CDR3 DNA reads TGCGCCAGCAGTGAGTCTAGCGGATACACCGGGGAGCTGTTTTTT. Protein product: CASSESSGYTGELFF.

The chain recombines TRBV5-1 with TRBJ2-3; tentative D call: TRBD2 (5 bases). The germline V and J ends were trimmed by 7 bases and 2 bases, with 14 bases remaining between them. Germline assignment: CDR1 SGHRS and CDR2 YFSETQ. The CDR3 is 14 amino acids. The CDR3 sequence is CASGFPADTDTQYF. The CDR3 DNA reads as TGCGCCAGCGGTTTTCCAGCGGACACAGATACGCAGTATTTT.

The chain combines TRBV7-9 with TRBJ2-5; TRBD2 is a possible D gene (7 bases). The V gene lost 1 base and the J gene lost 9 bases, with 12 bases spanning the gap. The CDR3 contains 13 residues. The germline CDR1 and CDR2 sequences are SEHNR and FQNEAQ (reference sequence). CDR3 sequence (DNA): TGTGCCAGCAGCTTAGATTTAGGGGGGGCCCAGTACTTC. Translated, it gives CASSLDLGGAQYF.

This rearrangement joins TRBV11-2 to TRBJ2-2; D is uncertain. The V gene lost 2 bases and the J gene lost 1 base, with 5 bases spanning the gap. The CDR3 has 14 residues. Germline CDR1 SGHAT, CDR2 FQNNGV. DNA of the CDR3: TGTGCCAGCAGCTTACCCCTGAACACCGGGGAGCTGTTTTTT. It is translated as CASSLPLNTGELFF.

This sequence joins TRBV29-1 and TRBJ2-1; D is perhaps TRBD1 (6 bases). V was clipped by 3 bases and J by 13 bases, with 19 bases between them. Germline CDR1 reads SQVTM; CDR2 reads ANQGSEA. This CDR3 is 13 amino acids long. The DNA of the CDR3 is TGCAGCGTTGATACCCAGGGGATAAGCTTCCAGTTCTTC. This translates into CSVDTQGISFQFF.

This clone was seen a single time. The rearrangement joins TRBV7-9 to TRBJ2-7; D possibly corresponds to TRBD1 (6 bases). Germline CDR1 and CDR2: SEHNR and FQNEAQ (reference sequence). The ends were cut back, 5 bases at V and 4 bases at J, with 15 bases in the middle. The length of the CDR3 is 14 residues. The CDR3 loop is CASSKGQSFYEQYF. The CDR3 DNA reads TGTGCCAGCAGCAAAGGACAGTCTTTTTACGAGCAGTACTTC.